This entry lists 14 T cell receptor beta chains sequenced from one sample in a study of metastatic and nonmetastatic thyroid tumors. TCRdb reanalyzed the PCR reads via MiXCR. The table records 5,700 or so clones, over 30% of them present only once. No patient received treatment before thyroid surgery. The sample consisted of adjacent normal tissue. Source of these receptors: a female donor with papillary thyroid cancer or a benign thyroid nodule (not recorded which). Some clones in this sample may be carry-over from other donors' samples.

The V call is TRBV5-6, the J call TRBJ1-6, with 11 nucleotides matching TRBD1. The CDR3 length is 14 residues. CDR1 is SGHDT, CDR2 YYEEEE, per germline. J gave up 10 bases and V 4 bases, and 4 bases lay outside the gene matches. Written as DNA, the CDR3 is TGTGCCAGCAGCATGGGACAGGGGGACTCACCCCTCCACTTT. It translates to CASSMGQGDSPLHF.

This rearrangement joins TRBV9 to TRBJ1-1; D is possibly TRBD1 (6 bases). The CDR3 has 15 residues. Trimming removed 3 bases at V and 8 bases at J, with 20 bases between. Germline V gene sequence: CDR1 SGDLS, CDR2 YYNGEE. In nucleotides, the CDR3 is TGTGCCAGCAGCGCACACCCTCGGGGGCTTGAGGAAGCTTTCTTT. Protein product: CASSAHPRGLEEAFF.

The J gene is TRBJ2-7, the V gene TRBV6-1; 8 bases map to TRBD2. The CDR3 runs to 16 residues. The V segment lost 2 bases and the J segment 1 base; nucleotides outside the gene matches: 7. Germline V lookup: CDR1 MNHNS, CDR2 SASEGT. In nucleotides, the CDR3 is TGTGCCAGCAGTGAACGTCGACTAGCGCCTTCCTACGAGCAGTACTTC. Its translation is CASSERRLAPSYEQYF.

The rearrangement joins TRBV4-1 to TRBJ2-5, with D hard to call. Trimming left V 2 bases short and J 5 bases short, with 12 bases between. The V gene's germline CDR1 is MGHRA and CDR2 YSYEKL. The CDR3 sequence is 14 residues long. The CDR3: CASSQFEHGETQYF. DNA of the CDR3: TGCGCCAGCAGCCAATTCGAGCACGGCGAGACCCAGTACTTC.

The J gene is TRBJ2-3, the V gene TRBV6-1; 9 bases agree with TRBD2. The CDR3 contains 16 residues. Looked up from germline, CDR1 is MNHNS and CDR2 is SASEGT. Trimming cost V 6 bases and J 4 bases; bases outside gene matches: 11. This chain's CDR3 is CASSAPPAGGPDTQYF. DNA of the CDR3: TGTGCCAGCAGCGCCCCCCCAGCGGGGGGCCCAGATACGCAGTATTTT.

The chain joins TRBV6-1 to TRBJ2-7; a possible D gene is TRBD1 (6 bases). The CDR3 has 14 amino acids. V gave up 6 bases and J gave up 1 base, with 13 bases separating them. CDR1 is MNHNS, CDR2 SASEGT, per germline. The CDR3 nucleotides are TGTGCCAGCAGGCCCCCGGGACAATCCTACGAGCAGTACTTC. Amino acid sequence: CASRPPGQSYEQYF.

About this clone itself: A read error may produce the germline difference seen at one junction end. This chain links TRBV28 with TRBJ2-2, with a tentative D call TRBD2 (5 bases). This CDR3 has 16 residues. Germline CDR1 MDHEN, CDR2 SYDVKM. The CDR3 region has the DNA TGTGACAGCAGACGGGAAGACGGGCAAGACACCGGGGAGCTGTTTTTT. It codes for CDSRREDGQDTGELFF.

V and J are TRBV20-1 and TRBJ2-1; TRBD2 matches 7 bases. Germline lookup yields CDR1 DFQATT and CDR2 SNEGSKA (reference sequence). The CDR3 spans 15 residues. J lost 7 bases, V lost 1 base, and 10 bases had no gene match. In DNA form, the CDR3 reads TGCAGTGCTAGAGGCGGAAGCGGGATGTATAATGAGCAGTTCTTC. As protein: CSARGGSGMYNEQFF.

This clone was found a few times. This chain links TRBV24-1 with TRBJ2-7; D is unclear. The germline V and J ends were trimmed by 3 bases and 6 bases, with 8 bases remaining between them. The CDR3 is made up of 12 amino acids. Germline-derived CDR1 and CDR2 are KGHDR and SFDVKD. The CDR3 loop reads CATSDATFEQYF. The CDR3 DNA reads TGTGCCACCAGTGATGCGACGTTCGAGCAGTACTTC.

V gene TRBV5-1 combines with J gene TRBJ1-1; TRBD1 is a possible D gene (6 bases). Germline loops: CDR1 SGHRS, CDR2 YFSETQ. The CDR3 runs to 14 residues. V lost 1 base, J lost 4 bases, and 11 bases lay in between. CDR3 residues: CASSLSPGATEAFF. The CDR3 DNA follows: TGCGCCAGCAGCTTGTCCCCGGGGGCCACTGAAGCTTTCTTT.

This chain connects TRBV2 to TRBJ2-7; D unclear. Trimming left V 3 bases short and J 2 bases short, with 11 bases between. CDR1 SNHLY and CDR2 FYNNEI come from the germline V gene. CDR3 size: 14 residues. Here the CDR3 reads CASSDSRLTYEQYF. CDR3 bases: TGTGCCAGCAGTGATTCCAGGCTAACCTACGAGCAGTACTTC.

The V gene is TRBV11-2, the J gene TRBJ2-3, with D perhaps matching TRBD2 (6 bases). Germline-derived CDR1 and CDR2 are SGHAT and FQNNGV. The CDR3 is 16 residues long. Between the trimmed V and J ends, which lost 0 bases and 3 bases, there was a span of 13 bases. CDR3 loop: CASSLEEAGTTDTQYF. CDR3 sequence (DNA): TGTGCCAGCAGCTTAGAAGAGGCGGGAACGACAGATACGCAGTATTTT.

The chain combines TRBV11-1 with TRBJ1-6; maybe TRBD1 (6 bases). Deletions cut 1 base from V and 3 bases from J, with 10 bases between. This CDR3 is 16 amino acids long. CDR1 and CDR2 (germline): SGHAT, FQDESV (reference sequence). The chain's CDR3 is CASSLGQGFYNSPLHF. In DNA, the CDR3 is TGTGCCAGCAGCTTAGGGCAGGGGTTCTATAATTCACCCCTCCACTTT.

CDR3 DNA sequence: TGTGCCACCAGTGCGAACAGAGACACTGAAGCTTTCTTT. Residues: CATSANRDTEAFF. The chain carries TRBV24-1 and TRBJ1-1; no reliable D call. Between the trimmed V and J ends, which lost 5 bases and 3 bases, there was a span of 9 bases. Germline-derived CDR1 and CDR2 are KGHDR and SFDVKD. The CDR3 is 13 residues long.